This T cell receptor (beta chain) derives from a study of blood T cells in healthy people across ages. The CDR3 is 13 residues long. V was shortened by 2 bases and J by 8 bases, with 10 bases between the two germline ends. Germline V gene sequence: CDR1 MNHEY, CDR2 SVGEGT. The second PCR ran about 6 to 12 cycles with a sample-barcoded 5' primer and J-beta primers. TCRdb reprocessed the 5' RACE reads with MiXCR, giving one entry per CDR3 protein. The sample holds 710,000 or so distinct CDR3 sequences, around a fifth seen once. The sequencing sample was made of blood. The rearrangement joins TRBV6-2 or TRBV6-3 to TRBJ2-1; no firm D call. This sequence was found in a man between 70 and 80 years old in good health. CDR3 nucleotide sequence: TGTGCCAGCAGTTACAGAGATTCCGATGAGCAGTTCTTC. As protein: CASSYRDSDEQFF.